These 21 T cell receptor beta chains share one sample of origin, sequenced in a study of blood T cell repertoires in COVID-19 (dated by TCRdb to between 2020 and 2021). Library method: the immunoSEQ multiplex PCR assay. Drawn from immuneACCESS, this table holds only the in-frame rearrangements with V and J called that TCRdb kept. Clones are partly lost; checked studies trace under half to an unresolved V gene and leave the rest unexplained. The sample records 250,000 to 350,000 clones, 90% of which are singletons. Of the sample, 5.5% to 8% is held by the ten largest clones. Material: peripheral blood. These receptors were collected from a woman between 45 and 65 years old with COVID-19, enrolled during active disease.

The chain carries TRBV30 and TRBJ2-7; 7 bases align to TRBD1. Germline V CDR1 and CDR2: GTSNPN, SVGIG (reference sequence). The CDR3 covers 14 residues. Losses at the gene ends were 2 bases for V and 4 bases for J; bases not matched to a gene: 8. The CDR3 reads CAWSRQGVTYEQYF. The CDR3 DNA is TGTGCCTGGAGTCGACAGGGCGTCACGTACGAGCAGTACTTC.

The CDR3 sequence is CATQGREVPAAGELFF. In nucleotides, the CDR3 is TGTGCAACGCAAGGTCGGGAGGTCCCGGCCGCCGGGGAGCTGTTTTTT. V is TRBV19 and J is TRBJ2-2; 7 bases agree with TRBD2. Per germline, CDR1 LNHDA and CDR2 SQIVND (reference sequence). This CDR3 is built from 16 residues. The full variable domain, with the rest looked up from reference TRBV19 and TRBJ2-2, is DGGITQSPKYLFRKEGQNVTLSCEQNLNHDAMYWYRQDPGQGLRLIYYSQIVNDFQKGDIAEGYSVSREKKESFPLTVTSAQKNPTAFYLCATQGREVPAAGELFFGEGSRLTVL.

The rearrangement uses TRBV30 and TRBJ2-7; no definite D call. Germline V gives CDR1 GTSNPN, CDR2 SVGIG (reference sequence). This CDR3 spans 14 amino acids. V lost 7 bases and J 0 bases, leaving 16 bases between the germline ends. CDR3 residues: CAYANRVHSYEQYF. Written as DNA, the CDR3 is TGTGCCTACGCCAACCGGGTCCACTCCTACGAGCAGTACTTC.

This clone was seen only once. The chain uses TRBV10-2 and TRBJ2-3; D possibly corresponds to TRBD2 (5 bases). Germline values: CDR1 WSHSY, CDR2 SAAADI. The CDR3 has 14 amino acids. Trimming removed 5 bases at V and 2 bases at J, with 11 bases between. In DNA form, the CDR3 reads TGCGCCAGCAGTAATTACGGGATCACAGATACGCAGTATTTT. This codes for CASSNYGITDTQYF.

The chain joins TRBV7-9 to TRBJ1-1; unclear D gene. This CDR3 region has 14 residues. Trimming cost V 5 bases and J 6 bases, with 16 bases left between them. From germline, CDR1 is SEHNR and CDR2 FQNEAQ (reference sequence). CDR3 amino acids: CASSLGRAGSEAFF. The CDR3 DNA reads TGTGCCAGCAGCCTAGGGAGGGCGGGGTCTGAAGCTTTCTTT.

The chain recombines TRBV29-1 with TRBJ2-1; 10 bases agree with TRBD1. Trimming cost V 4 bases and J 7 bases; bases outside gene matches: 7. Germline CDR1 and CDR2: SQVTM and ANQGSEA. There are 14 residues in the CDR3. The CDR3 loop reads CSVGRQGAVNEQFF. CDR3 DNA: TGCAGCGTTGGGAGACAGGGGGCGGTAAATGAGCAGTTCTTC.

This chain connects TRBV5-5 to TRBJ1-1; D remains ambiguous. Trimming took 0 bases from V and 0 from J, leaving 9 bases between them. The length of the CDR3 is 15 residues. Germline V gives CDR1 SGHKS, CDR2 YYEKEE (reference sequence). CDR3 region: CASSLAHSLNTEAFF. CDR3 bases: TGTGCCAGCAGCTTGGCTCACAGCTTGAACACTGAAGCTTTCTTT. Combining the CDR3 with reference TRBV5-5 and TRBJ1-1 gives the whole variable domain DAGVTQSPTHLIKTRGQQVTLRCSPISGHKSVSWYQQVLGQGPQFIFQYYEKEERGRGNFPDRFSARQFPNYSSELNVNALLLGDSALYLCASSLAHSLNTEAFFGQGTRLTVV.

Here the CDR3 reads CASRQDRATGELFF. The CDR3 DNA follows: TGTGCCAGCAGACAGGACAGGGCTACCGGGGAGCTGTTTTTT. J is TRBJ2-2 and V is TRBV7-9; 8 nucleotides line up with TRBD1. This CDR3 spans 14 amino acids. V lost 6 bases and J lost 5; bases outside the gene matches: 5. Germline CDR1 is SEHNR and CDR2 is FQNEAQ (reference sequence).

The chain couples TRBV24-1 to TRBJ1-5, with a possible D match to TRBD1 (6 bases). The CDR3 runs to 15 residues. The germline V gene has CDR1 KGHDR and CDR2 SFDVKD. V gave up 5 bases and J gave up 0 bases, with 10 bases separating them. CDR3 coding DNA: TGTGCCACCAGTGGAGGGGGAAATAGCAATCAGCCCCAGCATTTT. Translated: CATSGGGNSNQPQHF.

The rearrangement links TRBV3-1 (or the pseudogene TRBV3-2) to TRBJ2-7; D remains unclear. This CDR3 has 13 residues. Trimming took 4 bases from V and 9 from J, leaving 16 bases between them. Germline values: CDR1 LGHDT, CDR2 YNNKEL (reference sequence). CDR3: CASSRSLDMRQYF. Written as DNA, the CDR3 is TGTGCCAGCAGCCGGAGCTTGGATATGAGGCAGTACTTC.

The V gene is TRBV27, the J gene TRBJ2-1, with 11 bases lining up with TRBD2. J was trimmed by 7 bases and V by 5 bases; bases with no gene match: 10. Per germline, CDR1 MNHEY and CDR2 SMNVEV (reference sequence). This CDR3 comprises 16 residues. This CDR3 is CASSPGSSGRVNEQFF. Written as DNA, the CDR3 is TGTGCCAGCAGTCCGGGTAGTAGCGGGAGGGTTAATGAGCAGTTCTTC.

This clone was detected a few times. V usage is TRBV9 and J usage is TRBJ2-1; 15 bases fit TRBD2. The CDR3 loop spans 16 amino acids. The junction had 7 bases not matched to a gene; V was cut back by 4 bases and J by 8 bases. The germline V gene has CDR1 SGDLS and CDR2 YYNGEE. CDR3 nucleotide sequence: TGTGCCAGCAGCCTAAAAGGACTAGCGGGAGGGGATGAGCAGTTCTTC. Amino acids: CASSLKGLAGGDEQFF.

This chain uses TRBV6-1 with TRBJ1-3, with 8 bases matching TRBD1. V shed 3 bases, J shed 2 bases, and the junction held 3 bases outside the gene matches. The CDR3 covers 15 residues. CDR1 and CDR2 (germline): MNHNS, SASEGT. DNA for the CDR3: TGTGCCAGCAGTGAGCAACAGGGGGCTGGAAACACCATATATTTT. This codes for CASSEQQGAGNTIYF.

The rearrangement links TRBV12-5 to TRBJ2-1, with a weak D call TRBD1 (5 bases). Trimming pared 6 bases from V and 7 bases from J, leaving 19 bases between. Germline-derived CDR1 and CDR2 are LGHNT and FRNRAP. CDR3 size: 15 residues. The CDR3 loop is CASGPPFGQLNEQFF. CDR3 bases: TGTGCTAGTGGCCCTCCCTTCGGACAACTGAATGAGCAGTTCTTC.

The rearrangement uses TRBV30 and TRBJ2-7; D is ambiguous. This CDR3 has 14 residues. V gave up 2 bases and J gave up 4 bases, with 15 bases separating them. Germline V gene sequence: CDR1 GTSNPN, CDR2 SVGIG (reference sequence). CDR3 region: CAWSRTIATYEQYF. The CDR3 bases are TGTGCCTGGAGTCGTACGATCGCGACATACGAGCAGTACTTC.

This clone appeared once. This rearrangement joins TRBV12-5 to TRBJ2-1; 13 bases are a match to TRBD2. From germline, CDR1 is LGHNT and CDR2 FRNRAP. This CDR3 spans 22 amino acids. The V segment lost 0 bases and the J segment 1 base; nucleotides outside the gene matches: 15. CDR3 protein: CASGLVSFSGTSGMASYNEQFF. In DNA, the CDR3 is TGTGCTAGTGGTTTGGTATCTTTTTCCGGGACTAGCGGGATGGCGTCCTACAATGAGCAGTTCTTC.

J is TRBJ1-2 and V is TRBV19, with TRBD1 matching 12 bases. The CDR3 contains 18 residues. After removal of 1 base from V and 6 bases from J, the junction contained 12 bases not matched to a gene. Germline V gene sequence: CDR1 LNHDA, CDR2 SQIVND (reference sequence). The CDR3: CASSIGTVQGQGANGYTF. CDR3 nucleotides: TGTGCCAGTAGTATAGGGACAGTTCAGGGACAGGGGGCCAATGGCTACACCTTC.

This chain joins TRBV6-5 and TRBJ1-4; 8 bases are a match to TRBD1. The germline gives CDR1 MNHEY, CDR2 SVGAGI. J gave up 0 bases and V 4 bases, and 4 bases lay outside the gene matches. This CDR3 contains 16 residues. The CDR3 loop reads CASSSGQGTTNEKLFF. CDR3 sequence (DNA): TGTGCCAGCAGTTCTGGACAGGGAACAACTAATGAAAAACTGTTTTTT.

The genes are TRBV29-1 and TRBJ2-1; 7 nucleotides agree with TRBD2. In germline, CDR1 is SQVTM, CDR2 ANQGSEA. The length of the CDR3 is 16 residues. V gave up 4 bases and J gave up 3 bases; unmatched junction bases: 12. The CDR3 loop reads CSVVGGAGLRYNEQFF. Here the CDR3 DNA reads TGCAGCGTTGTGGGTGGAGCGGGATTACGCTACAATGAGCAGTTCTTC.

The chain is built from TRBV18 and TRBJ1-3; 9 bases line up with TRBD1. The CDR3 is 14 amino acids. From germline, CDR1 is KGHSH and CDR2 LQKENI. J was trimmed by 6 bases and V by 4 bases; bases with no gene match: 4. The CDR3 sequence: CASSLTGGSNTIYF. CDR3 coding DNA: TGTGCCAGCTCACTTACAGGGGGCTCAAACACCATATATTTT.

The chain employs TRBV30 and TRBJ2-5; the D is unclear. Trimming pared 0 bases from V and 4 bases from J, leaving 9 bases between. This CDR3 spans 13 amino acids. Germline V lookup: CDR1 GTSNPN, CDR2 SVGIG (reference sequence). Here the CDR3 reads CAWSVISTETQYF. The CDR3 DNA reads TGTGCCTGGAGTGTAATTAGCACAGAGACCCAGTACTTC.